These 8 T cell receptor beta chains share one sample of origin, sequenced in a study of post-analysis software for immune sequencing data. Carried by the TCR beta cDNA libraries were unique molecular identifiers. TCRdb re-called the PCR reads through MiXCR, storing one row per CDR3 protein. The sample includes hundreds of thousands of distinct CDR3 sequences, approximately 60% seen only once; the top ten take 10% to 12%. These receptors have no known antigen. Study findings and constraints: Controls had lower frequencies than patients of a handful of TRBV segments, which included TRBV5-6, TRBV5-1 and TRBV20-1.

The sample comprised blood. The receptors stem from a girl aged 2 to 9 with multiple sclerosis.

This rearrangement joins TRBV27 to TRBJ2-1, with TRBD2 matching over 9 bases. Trimming cost V 5 bases and J 8 bases; bases outside gene matches: 7. The CDR3 covers 14 residues. The germline V gene has CDR1 MNHEY and CDR2 SMNVEV (reference sequence). CDR3 region: CASSRAGGNDEQFF. CDR3 nucleotide sequence: TGTGCCAGCAGTCGGGCGGGGGGGAATGATGAGCAGTTCTTC.

This clonotype was seen only a few times. An end of the junction does not agree with germline; a read error may underlie this. V gene TRBV6-5 combines with J gene TRBJ2-3, with D possibly TRBD2 on 5 matching bases. Germline V gene sequence: CDR1 MNHEY, CDR2 SVGAGI. The CDR3 extends over 14 amino acids. The CDR3 is CASSYSPSKDTQYF. CDR3 nucleotides: TGTGCCAGCAGTTACTCGCCTAGCAAAGATACGCAGTATTTT.

This clonotype was picked up one time. This rearrangement joins TRBV15 to TRBJ2-5; D is uncertain. With 0 bases removed from V and 3 bases from J, the gap between germline ends came to 8 bases. Looked up from germline, CDR1 is LNHNV and CDR2 is YYDKDF (reference sequence). This CDR3 has 14 amino acids. The CDR3 DNA follows: TGTGCCACCAGCAGAGATCTGGCAGAAGAGACCCAGTACTTC. Translating it yields CATSRDLAEETQYF.

CDR3 sequence reads: CSARADVGGLKNGYTF. CDR3 sequence (DNA): TGCAGTGCTAGAGCTGACGTGGGGGGCTTAAAGAATGGCTACACCTTC. This chain connects TRBV20-1 to TRBJ1-2; D is possibly TRBD1 (6 bases). CDR3 length: 16 amino acids. The germline gives CDR1 DFQATT, CDR2 SNEGSKA (reference sequence). The V and J ends lost 1 base and 6 bases respectively, with 21 bases between them.

This clonotype was detected only a few times. The chain has TRBV20-1 and TRBJ2-7, with 7 nucleotides matching TRBD1. CDR1 is DFQATT and CDR2 is SNEGSKA in the germline V gene (reference sequence). CDR3 length: 14 amino acids. J lost 6 bases, V lost 4 bases, and 12 bases had no gene match. CDR3 nucleotides: TGCAGTGCTAACCCGAGTAAGGGGGCGGGCGAGCAGTACTTC. Translation: CSANPSKGAGEQYF.

As for this clonotype: The germline gene is not matched at one end of the junction; a read error may be the cause. The gene calls are TRBV5-1 and TRBJ1-6, with D hard to call. Germline lookup yields CDR1 SGHRS and CDR2 YFSETQ. The CDR3 spans 13 residues. The CDR3 protein is CASSPRTDSPLHF. The CDR3 nucleotides are TGTGCCAGCAGTCCGAGGACGGATTCACCCCTCCACTTT.

This rearrangement joins TRBV20-1 to TRBJ2-4; 11 positions match TRBD2. J lost 1 base, V lost 6 bases, and 17 bases had no gene match. Germline-derived CDR1 and CDR2 are DFQATT and SNEGSKA (reference sequence). There are 19 residues in the CDR3. Here the CDR3 DNA reads TGCAGTGCCGCCACCGGGACTAGCGGAGGAGTGGGGGCCAAAAACATTCAGTACTTC. As protein: CSAATGTSGGVGAKNIQYF.

The chain combines TRBV20-1 with TRBJ2-7, with TRBD2 as a possible D gene (5 bases). CDR3 length: 14 residues. From germline, CDR1 is DFQATT and CDR2 SNEGSKA (reference sequence). Trimming took off 6 bases at V and 2 bases at J, with 17 bases between the two ends. Here the CDR3 DNA reads TGCAGTGCCAGTATCAAAGGACTTACCTACGAGCAGTACTTC. Its translation: CSASIKGLTYEQYF.